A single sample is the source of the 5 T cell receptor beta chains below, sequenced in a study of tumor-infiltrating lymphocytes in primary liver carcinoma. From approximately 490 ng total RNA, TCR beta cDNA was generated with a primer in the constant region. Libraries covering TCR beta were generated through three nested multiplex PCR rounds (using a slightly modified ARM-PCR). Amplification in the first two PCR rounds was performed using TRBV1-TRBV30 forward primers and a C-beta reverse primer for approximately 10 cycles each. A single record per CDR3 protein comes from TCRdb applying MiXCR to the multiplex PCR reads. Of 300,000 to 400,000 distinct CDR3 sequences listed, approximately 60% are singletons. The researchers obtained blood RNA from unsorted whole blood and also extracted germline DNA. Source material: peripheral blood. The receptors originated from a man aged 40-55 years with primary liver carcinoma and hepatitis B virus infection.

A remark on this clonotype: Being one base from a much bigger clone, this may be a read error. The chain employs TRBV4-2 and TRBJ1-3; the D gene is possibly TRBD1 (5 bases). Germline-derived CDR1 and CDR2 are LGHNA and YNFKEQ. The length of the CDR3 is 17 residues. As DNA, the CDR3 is TGTGCCAACAGCCAAGTGGGCGGTAGGGGCTCTGGAAACACCATATATTTT. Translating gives CANSQVGGRGSGNTIYF.

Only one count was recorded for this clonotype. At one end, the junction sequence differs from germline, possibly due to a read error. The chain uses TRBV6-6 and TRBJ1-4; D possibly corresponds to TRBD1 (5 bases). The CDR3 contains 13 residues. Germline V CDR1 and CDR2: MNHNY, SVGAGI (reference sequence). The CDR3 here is CASSRGRYEKPFF. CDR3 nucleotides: TGTGCCAGCAGCCGGGGACGGTATGAAAAACCGTTTTTT.

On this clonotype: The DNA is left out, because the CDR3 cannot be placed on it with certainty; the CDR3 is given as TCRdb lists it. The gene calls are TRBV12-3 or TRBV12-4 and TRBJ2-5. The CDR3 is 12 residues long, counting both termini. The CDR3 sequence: CASILGLETQYF.

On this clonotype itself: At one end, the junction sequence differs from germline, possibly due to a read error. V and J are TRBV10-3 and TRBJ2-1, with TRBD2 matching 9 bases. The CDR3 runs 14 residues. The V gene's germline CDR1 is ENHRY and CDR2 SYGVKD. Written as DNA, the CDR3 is TGTGTCATCAGATGGGCTAGCGGGGACAATGAGCAGTTCTTC. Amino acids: CVIRWASGDNEQFF.

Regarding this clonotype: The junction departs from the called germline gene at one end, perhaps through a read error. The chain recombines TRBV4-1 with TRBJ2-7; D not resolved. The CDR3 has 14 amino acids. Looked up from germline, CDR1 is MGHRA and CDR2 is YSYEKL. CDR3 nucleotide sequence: TGCGCCAGCAGCCCGCCGCCTTTGTCCTACGAGAAGTACTTC. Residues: CASSPPPLSYEKYF.